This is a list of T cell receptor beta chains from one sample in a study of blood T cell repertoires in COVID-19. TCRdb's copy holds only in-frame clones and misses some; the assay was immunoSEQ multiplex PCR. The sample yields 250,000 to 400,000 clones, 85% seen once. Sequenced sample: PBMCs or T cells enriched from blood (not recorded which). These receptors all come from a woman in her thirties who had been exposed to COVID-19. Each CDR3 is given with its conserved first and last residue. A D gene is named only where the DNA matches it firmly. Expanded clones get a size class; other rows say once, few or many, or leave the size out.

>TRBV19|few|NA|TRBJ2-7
CASSRYSSDYEQYF
TGTGCCAGTAGTAGGTATAGCAGCGACTACGAGCAGTACTTC
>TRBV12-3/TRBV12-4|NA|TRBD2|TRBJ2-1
CASGTSAYNEQFF
TGTGCCAGCGGGACTAGTGCTTACAATGAGCAGTTCTTC
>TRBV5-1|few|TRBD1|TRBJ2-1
CASSLRSGGNEQFF
TGCGCCAGCAGCTTGCGGTCAGGGGGCAATGAGCAGTTCTTC
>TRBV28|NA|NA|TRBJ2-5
CASSLKLVRRSLQETQYF
TGTGCCAGCAGTTTAAAGCTAGTTCGACGTTCCCTACAAGAGACCCAGTACTTC
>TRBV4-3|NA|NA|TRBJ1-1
CASSQKLDSQAFF
TGCGCCAGCAGCCAAAAATTGGACAGCCAAGCTTTCTTT
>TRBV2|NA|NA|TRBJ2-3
CASSEGVQTADTQYF
TGTGCCAGCAGTGAAGGGGTCCAGACAGCAGATACGCAGTATTTT
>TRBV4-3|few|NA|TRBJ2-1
CASSQDLVLAPYEQFF
TGCGCCAGCAGCCAAGATCTGGTGCTAGCTCCCTATGAGCAGTTCTTC
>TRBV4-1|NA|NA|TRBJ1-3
CASSLEGTTEDTIYF
TGCGCCAGCAGCCTTGAAGGGACAACTGAGGACACCATATATTTT
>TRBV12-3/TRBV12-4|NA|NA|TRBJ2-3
CASRQNMDTQYF
TGTGCCAGCAGACAAAATATGGATACGCAGTATTTT
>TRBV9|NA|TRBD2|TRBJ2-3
CASSLGLAGGGPGTDTQYF
TGTGCCAGCAGCCTCGGACTAGCGGGAGGGGGACCGGGGACAGATACGCAGTATTTT
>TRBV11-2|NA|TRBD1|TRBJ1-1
CASSLTGGDRATEAFF
TGTGCCAGCAGCTTAACGGGGGGGGACAGAGCTACTGAAGCTTTCTTT
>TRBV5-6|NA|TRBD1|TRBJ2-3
CASSPGTVTDTQYF
TGTGCCAGCAGCCCGGGGACAGTAACAGATACGCAGTATTTT
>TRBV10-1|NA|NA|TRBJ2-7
CASSVKQGYEQYF
TGCGCCAGCAGTGTGAAACAGGGCTACGAGCAGTACTTC
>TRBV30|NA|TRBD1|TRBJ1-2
CAWLTGSYGYTF
TGTGCCTGGTTGACAGGGAGCTATGGCTACACCTTC
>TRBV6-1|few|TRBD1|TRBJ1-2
CASSDRQGGGYTF
TGTGCCAGCAGTGATAGGCAGGGGGGTGGCTACACCTTC
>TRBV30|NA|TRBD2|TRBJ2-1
CAWRVGLGQFF
TGTGCCTGGAGAGTGGGACTAGGGCAGTTCTTC
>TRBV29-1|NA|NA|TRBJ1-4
CSALKEEKLFF
TGCAGCGCCCTGAAAGAGGAAAAACTGTTTTTT
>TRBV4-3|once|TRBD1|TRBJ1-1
CASSQDGTGGMNTEAFF
TGCGCCAGCAGCCAAGATGGGACAGGGGGGATGAACACTGAAGCTTTCTTT
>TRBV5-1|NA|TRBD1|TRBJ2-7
CASSKSGTGDGEQYF
TGCGCCAGCAGCAAGTCCGGGACAGGGGATGGCGAGCAGTACTTC
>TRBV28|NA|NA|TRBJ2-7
CASTLSGLNEQYF
TGTGCCAGCACCCTGTCAGGGTTGAACGAGCAGTACTTC
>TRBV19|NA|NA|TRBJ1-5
CASSVNTGSRQPQHF
TGTGCCAGTAGTGTAAATACAGGGTCGAGACAGCCCCAGCATTTT
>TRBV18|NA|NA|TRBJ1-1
CASSPPGGASVTEAFF
TGTGCCAGCTCACCACCAGGAGGGGCATCAGTCACTGAAGCTTTCTTT
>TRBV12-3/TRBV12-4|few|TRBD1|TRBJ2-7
CASSLAGGSEQYF
TGTGCCAGCAGTCTAGCAGGGGGTAGCGAGCAGTACTTC
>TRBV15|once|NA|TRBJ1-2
CATSRDQGRDSRYGYTF
TGTGCCACCAGCAGAGACCAAGGAAGAGACAGCCGATATGGCTACACCTTC
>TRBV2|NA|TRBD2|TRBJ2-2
CASSVQRGAAGELFF
TGTGCCAGCAGTGTACAGCGGGGTGCGGCCGGGGAGCTGTTTTTT
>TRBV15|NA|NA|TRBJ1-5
CATSRESGDQPQHF
TGTGCCACCAGCAGAGAATCAGGGGATCAGCCCCAGCATTTT
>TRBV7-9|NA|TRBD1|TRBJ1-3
CASSLARGSSGNTIYF
TGTGCCAGCAGCTTAGCCAGGGGGAGCTCTGGAAACACCATATATTTT
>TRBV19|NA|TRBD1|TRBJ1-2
CASGTGAGGYTF
TGTGCCAGTGGGACAGGGGCTGGTGGCTACACCTTC
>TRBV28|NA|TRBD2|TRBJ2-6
CASSLYRGDSGANVLTF
TGTGCCAGCAGTTTATATCGGGGGGACTCTGGGGCCAACGTCCTGACTTTC
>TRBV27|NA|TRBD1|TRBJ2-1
CASNLSGTGNEQFF
TGTGCCAGCAATCTATCCGGGACAGGGAATGAGCAGTTCTTC
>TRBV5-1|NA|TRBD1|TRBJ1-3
CASSEGQPGNTIYF
TGCGCCAGCAGCGAGGGACAGCCTGGAAACACCATATATTTT
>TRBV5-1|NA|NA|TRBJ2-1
CASSLSYSNEQFF
TGCGCCAGCAGCTTGAGTTATAGCAATGAGCAGTTCTTC
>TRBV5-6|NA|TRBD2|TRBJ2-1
CASSWQAGGPLNEQFF
TGTGCCAGCAGCTGGCAAGCGGGGGGGCCCCTCAATGAGCAGTTCTTC
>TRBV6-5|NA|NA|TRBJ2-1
CASSLGSLGYNEQFF
TGTGCCAGCAGTTTAGGGAGCTTGGGGTACAATGAGCAGTTCTTC
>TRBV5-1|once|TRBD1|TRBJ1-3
CASSSSTGGMTGNTIYF
TGCGCCAGCAGCTCTTCGACAGGGGGTATGACTGGAAACACCATATATTTT
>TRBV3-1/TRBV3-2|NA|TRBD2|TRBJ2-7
CASSQDLAGFYEQYF
TGTGCCAGCAGCCAAGATCTAGCGGGCTTCTACGAGCAGTACTTC
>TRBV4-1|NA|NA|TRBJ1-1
CASSQDPQGGKWTEAFF
TGCGCCAGCAGCCAAGACCCCCAGGGTGGTAAGTGGACTGAAGCTTTCTTT
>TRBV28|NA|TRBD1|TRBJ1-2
CASSSQGASYGYTF
TGTGCCAGCAGTTCACAGGGGGCAAGCTATGGCTACACCTTC
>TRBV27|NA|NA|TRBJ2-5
CASSSGVGRETQYF
TGTGCCAGCAGTTCAGGGGTCGGTCGCGAGACCCAGTACTTC
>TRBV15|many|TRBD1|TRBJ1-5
CATSRTGGYSNQPQHF
TGTGCCACCAGCAGAACAGGGGGATATAGCAATCAGCCCCAGCATTTT